The T cell receptor beta chain under discussion was sequenced for a study of blood T cell repertoires in COVID-19. The junction had 7 bases not matched to a gene; V was cut back by 3 bases and J by 6 bases. This CDR3 has 15 amino acids. The germline V gene has CDR1 SGHRS and CDR2 YFSETQ. Sequencing used immunoSEQ multiplex PCR; TCRdb keeps in-frame clones, though not all of them. The top ten clones hold 15% to 20% of a sample with some 63,000 clones, about 82% of them seen once. The sample taken for sequencing was peripheral blood. The receptor's source is a human donor in a cohort sampled during active COVID-19. This chain connects TRBV5-1 to TRBJ2-1, with 9 nucleotides matching TRBD2. The CDR3: CASSSSGSGGNEQFF. CDR3 coding DNA: TGCGCCAGCAGCTCCTCGGGTAGCGGGGGCAATGAGCAGTTCTTC.